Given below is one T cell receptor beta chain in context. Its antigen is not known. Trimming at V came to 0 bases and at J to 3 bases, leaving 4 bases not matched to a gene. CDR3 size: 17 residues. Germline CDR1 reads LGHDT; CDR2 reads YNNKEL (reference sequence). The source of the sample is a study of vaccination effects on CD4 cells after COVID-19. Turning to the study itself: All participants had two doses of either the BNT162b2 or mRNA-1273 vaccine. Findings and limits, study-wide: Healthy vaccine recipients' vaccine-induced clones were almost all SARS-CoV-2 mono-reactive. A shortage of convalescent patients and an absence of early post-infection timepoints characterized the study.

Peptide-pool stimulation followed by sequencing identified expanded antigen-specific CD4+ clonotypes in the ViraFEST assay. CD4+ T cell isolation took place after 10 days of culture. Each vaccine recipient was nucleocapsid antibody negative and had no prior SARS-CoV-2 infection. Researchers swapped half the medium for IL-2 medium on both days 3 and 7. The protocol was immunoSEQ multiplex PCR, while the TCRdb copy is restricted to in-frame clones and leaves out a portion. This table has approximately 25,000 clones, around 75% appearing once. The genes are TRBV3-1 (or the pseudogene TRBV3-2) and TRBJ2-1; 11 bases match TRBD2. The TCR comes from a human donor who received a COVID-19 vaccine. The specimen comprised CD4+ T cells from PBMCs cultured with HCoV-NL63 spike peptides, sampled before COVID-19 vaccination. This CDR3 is CASSQDLAGGSYNEQFF. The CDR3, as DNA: TGTGCCAGCAGCCAAGATTTAGCGGGGGGGAGCTACAATGAGCAGTTCTTC.